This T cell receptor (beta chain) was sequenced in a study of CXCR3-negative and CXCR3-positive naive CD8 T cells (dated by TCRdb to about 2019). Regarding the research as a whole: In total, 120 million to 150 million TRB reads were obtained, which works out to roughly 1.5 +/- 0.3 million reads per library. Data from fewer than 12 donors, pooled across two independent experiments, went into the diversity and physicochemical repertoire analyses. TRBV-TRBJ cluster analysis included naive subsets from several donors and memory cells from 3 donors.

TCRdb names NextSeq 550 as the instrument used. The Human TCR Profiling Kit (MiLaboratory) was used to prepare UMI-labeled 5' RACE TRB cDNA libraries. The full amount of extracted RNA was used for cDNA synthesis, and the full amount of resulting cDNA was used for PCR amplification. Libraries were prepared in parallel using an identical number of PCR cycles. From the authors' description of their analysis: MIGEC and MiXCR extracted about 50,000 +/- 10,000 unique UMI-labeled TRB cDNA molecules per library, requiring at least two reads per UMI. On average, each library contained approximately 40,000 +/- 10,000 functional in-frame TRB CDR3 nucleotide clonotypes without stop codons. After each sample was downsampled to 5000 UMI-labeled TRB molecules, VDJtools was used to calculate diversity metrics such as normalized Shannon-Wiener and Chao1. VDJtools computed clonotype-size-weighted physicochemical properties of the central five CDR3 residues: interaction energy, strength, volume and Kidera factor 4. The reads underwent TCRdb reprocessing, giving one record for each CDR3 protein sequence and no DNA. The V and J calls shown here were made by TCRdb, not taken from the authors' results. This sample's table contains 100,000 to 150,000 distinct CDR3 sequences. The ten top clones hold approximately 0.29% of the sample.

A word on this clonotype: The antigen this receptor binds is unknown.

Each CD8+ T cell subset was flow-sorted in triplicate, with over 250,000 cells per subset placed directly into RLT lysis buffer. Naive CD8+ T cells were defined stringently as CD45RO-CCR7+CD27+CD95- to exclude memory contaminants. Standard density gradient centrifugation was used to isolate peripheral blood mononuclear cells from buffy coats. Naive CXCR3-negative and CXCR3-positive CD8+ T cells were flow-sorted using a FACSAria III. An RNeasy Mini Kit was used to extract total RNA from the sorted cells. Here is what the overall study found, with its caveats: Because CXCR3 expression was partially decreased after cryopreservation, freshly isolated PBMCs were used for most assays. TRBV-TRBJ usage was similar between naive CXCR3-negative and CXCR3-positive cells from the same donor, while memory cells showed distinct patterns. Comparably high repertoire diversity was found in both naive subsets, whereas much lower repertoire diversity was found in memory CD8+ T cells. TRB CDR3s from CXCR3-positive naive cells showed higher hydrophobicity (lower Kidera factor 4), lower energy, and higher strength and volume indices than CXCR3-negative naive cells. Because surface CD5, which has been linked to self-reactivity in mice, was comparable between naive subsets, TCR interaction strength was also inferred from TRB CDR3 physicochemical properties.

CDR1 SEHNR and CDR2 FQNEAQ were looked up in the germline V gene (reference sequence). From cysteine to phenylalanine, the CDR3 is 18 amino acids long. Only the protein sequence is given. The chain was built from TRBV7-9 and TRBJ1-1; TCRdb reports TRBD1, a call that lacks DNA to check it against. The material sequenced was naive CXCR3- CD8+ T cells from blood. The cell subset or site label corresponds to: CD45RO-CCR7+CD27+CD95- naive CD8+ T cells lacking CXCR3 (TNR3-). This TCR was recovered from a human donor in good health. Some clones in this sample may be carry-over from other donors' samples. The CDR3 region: CASSPKGQGAYGDTEAFF.